These 21 T cell receptor beta chains were all obtained from the same sample, sequenced in a study of blood T cell repertoires in COVID-19. Profiled with immunoSEQ multiplex PCR; TCRdb holds only in-frame clones, not every one. The table has about 210,000 clones, 70% to 90% seen once; the top ten hold 3.5% to 4%. Sequencing was performed on PBMCs or T cells enriched from blood (not recorded which). The receptors here all came from a woman between 40 and 50 years old with acute COVID-19.

V and J are TRBV4-3 and TRBJ2-7, with 11 bases aligning to TRBD2. The trim removed 0 bases at V and 4 bases at J, leaving 2 bases unmatched. The germline CDR1 and CDR2 sequences are LGHNA and YSLEER. The CDR3 totals 15 residues. CDR3 region: CASSQDLAGGYEQYF. CDR3 nucleotides: TGCGCCAGCAGCCAAGACCTAGCGGGAGGATACGAGCAGTACTTC.

This chain uses TRBV15 with TRBJ1-1; the D gene is possibly TRBD1 (5 bases). The CDR3 totals 15 residues. The V gene lost 6 bases and the J gene lost 1 base, with 15 bases spanning the gap. CDR1 is LNHNV and CDR2 is YYDKDF in the germline V gene (reference sequence). Here the CDR3 DNA reads TGTGCCACCAGTCCGCGGGGGGAGTGGAACACTGAAGCTTTCTTT. Its translation is CATSPRGEWNTEAFF.

The chain has TRBV4-2 and TRBJ2-7, with a tentative D call TRBD2 (5 bases). This CDR3 has 14 residues. The V end was cut by 2 bases, the J end by 3 bases, with 11 bases between. CDR1 and CDR2 from the germline V gene are LGHNA and YNFKEQ. CDR3 sequence: CASSQTPTSYEQYF. CDR3 sequence (DNA): TGTGCCAGCAGCCAAACCCCCACTAGCTACGAGCAGTACTTC.

The CDR3 here is CASSQNLPYGYTF. The DNA for the CDR3 is TGTGCCAGCAGCCAAAACTTGCCTTATGGCTACACCTTC. The chain carries TRBV11-2 and TRBJ1-2; no firm D call. The ends were cut back, 5 bases at V and 5 bases at J, with 12 bases in the middle. The CDR3 loop spans 13 amino acids. CDR1 is SGHAT, CDR2 FQNNGV, per germline.

The chain recombines TRBV7-9 with TRBJ1-1; possible D gene TRBD1, 6 bases. V was trimmed by 5 bases and J by 4 bases, leaving 14 bases between them. Germline CDR1 reads SEHNR; CDR2 reads FQNEAQ (reference sequence). This CDR3 comprises 14 residues. CDR3 in DNA: TGTGCCAGCAGCAACTTACAGGGTTCCACTGAAGCTTTCTTT. Its protein is CASSNLQGSTEAFF.

The chain combines TRBV5-8 with TRBJ2-2, with D perhaps matching TRBD2 (5 bases). There are 15 residues in the CDR3. CDR1 is SGHTS, CDR2 YDEGEE, per germline. V was pared by 4 bases and J by 1 base, with 11 bases between. The CDR3 spells CASSKVLENTGELFF. Here the CDR3 DNA reads TGTGCCAGCAGCAAAGTACTAGAGAACACCGGGGAGCTGTTTTTT.

The chain joins TRBV12-1 to TRBJ2-1; the table names TRBD2, a call not compared with the DNA. TRBV12-1 is a recognized pseudogene. This CDR3 comprises 18 residues. The chain's CDR3 is CASSPWTSGRSPYNEQFF. DNA of the CDR3: TGTGCCAGCAGCCCTTGGACTAGCGGGAGGTCGCCGTACAATGAGCAGTTCTTC.

The CDR3 DNA sequence: TGCGCCAGCAGCCAAGGGACGGGGAATGAGCAGTTCTTC. The encoded protein is CASSQGTGNEQFF. The chain recombines TRBV4-1 with TRBJ2-1; D may be TRBD2 (5 bases). CDR3 length: 13 amino acids. V was shortened by 1 base and J by 7 bases, with 8 bases between the two germline ends. CDR1 is MGHRA and CDR2 is YSYEKL in the germline V gene.

In the case of this clone: One junction end does not reproduce the germline sequence, and a read error may be involved. CDR3 in amino acids: CASRLAGAGEQFF. The CDR3 DNA is TGTGCCAGCAGGTTAGCGGGAGCGGGTGAGCAGTTCTTC. The gene calls are TRBV12-3 or TRBV12-4 and TRBJ2-1; 9 nucleotides align to TRBD2. This CDR3 has 13 residues.

This clone appeared once. The V call is TRBV6-2 or TRBV6-3, the J call TRBJ2-7; TRBD2 matches 8 bases. Germline V gives CDR1 MNHEY, CDR2 SVGEGT. CDR3 length: 16 amino acids. Trimming at V came to 6 bases and at J to 5 bases, leaving 15 bases not matched to a gene. CDR3 sequence reads: CASSLPGLARHDEQYF. CDR3 DNA sequence: TGTGCCAGCAGCCTCCCCGGACTAGCCCGGCATGACGAGCAGTACTTC.

V usage is TRBV12-5 and J usage is TRBJ2-1; D not resolved. Trimming pared 5 bases from V and 9 bases from J, leaving 17 bases between. The germline CDR1 and CDR2 sequences are LGHNT and FRNRAP. This CDR3 has 14 residues. The CDR3 DNA sequence: TGTGCTAGTGGTCCCCCGGTTCGGGTTCCTGAGCAGTTCTTC. Translating it yields CASGPPVRVPEQFF.

V gene TRBV19 combines with J gene TRBJ1-5; D not certain. The germline CDR1 and CDR2 sequences are LNHDA and SQIVND (reference sequence). V shed 5 bases and J shed 5 bases, with 19 bases lying between them. The CDR3 has 16 residues. Here the CDR3 DNA reads TGTGCCAGTAGTCTGCAGATAGTTCGGGTTGATCAGCCCCAGCATTTT. Translation: CASSLQIVRVDQPQHF.

The chain combines TRBV11-3 with TRBJ2-3, with 10 bases lining up with TRBD2. CDR3 length equals 18 residues. With 4 bases clipped from V and 0 bases from J, the junction kept 10 bases outside the gene matches. Looked up from germline, CDR1 is SGHNT and CDR2 is YENEEA. CDR3 protein: CASSSPTSGTASTDTQYF. CDR3 in DNA: TGTGCCAGCAGCTCCCCCACTAGCGGGACGGCTAGCACAGATACGCAGTATTTT. Combining the CDR3 with reference TRBV11-3 and TRBJ2-3 gives the whole variable domain EAGVVQSPRYKIIEKKQPVAFWCNPISGHNTLYWYLQNLGQGPELLIRYENEEAVDDSQLPKDRFSAERLKGVDSTLKIQPAELGDSAVYLCASSSPTSGTASTDTQYFGPGTRLTVL.

The V call is TRBV4-1, the J call TRBJ1-5; 7 bases agree with TRBD1. After removal of 0 bases from V and 4 bases from J, the junction contained 9 bases not matched to a gene. The CDR3 length is 17 residues. The germline V gene encodes CDR1 MGHRA and CDR2 YSYEKL. The CDR3 protein is CASSQEPGTEFNQPQHF. In nucleotides, the CDR3 is TGCGCCAGCAGCCAAGAACCCGGGACAGAATTTAATCAGCCCCAGCATTTT.

The chain links TRBV3-1 (or the pseudogene TRBV3-2) to TRBJ1-3; D is unresolved. Trimming cost V 0 bases and J 8 bases, with 5 bases left between them. The germline gives CDR1 LGHDT, CDR2 YNNKEL (reference sequence). CDR3 length: 12 amino acids. CDR3 loop: CASSQDRDTIYF. The CDR3 DNA reads as TGTGCCAGCAGCCAAGATCGCGACACCATATATTTT.

The CDR3 DNA follows: TGTGCCAGCAGTTACCGACTAGCGGGAAAGGGGTACGAGCAGTACTTC. It specifies CASSYRLAGKGYEQYF. J is TRBJ2-7 and V is TRBV6-5; 11 bases are a match to TRBD2. The CDR3 is 16 amino acids. V was pared by 2 bases and J by 4 bases, with 7 bases of the junction left unmatched. From germline, CDR1 is MNHEY and CDR2 SVGAGI.

V and J are TRBV24-1 and TRBJ1-5; 8 nucleotides align to TRBD1. Germline CDR1 and CDR2: KGHDR and SFDVKD. Trimming took 4 bases from V and 3 from J; bases not matched to a gene: 7. CDR3 length: 16 amino acids. CDR3 sequence reads: CATSDPRTGSNQPQHF. CDR3 DNA sequence: TGTGCCACCAGTGACCCCCGGACAGGGTCCAATCAGCCCCAGCATTTT.

The V and J genes are TRBV14 and TRBJ2-6; tentatively, D is TRBD2 (6 bases). Between the trimmed V and J ends, which lost 4 bases and 0 bases, there was a span of 16 bases. The CDR3 totals 18 residues. Germline CDR1 and CDR2: SGHDN and FVKESK. Here the CDR3 DNA reads TGTGCCAGCAGCCCTTGGGGGGATTGGTACTCTGGGGCCAACGTCCTGACTTTC. It yields the protein CASSPWGDWYSGANVLTF.

This rearrangement joins TRBV19 to TRBJ2-7; D ambiguous. The CDR3 extends over 14 amino acids. The germline V and J ends were trimmed by 6 bases and 0 bases, with 12 bases remaining between them. Per the germline V gene, CDR1 is LNHDA and CDR2 is SQIVND (reference sequence). CDR3 coding DNA: TGTGCCAGTAGGTCAGGATCCTACTCCTACGAGCAGTACTTC. Protein product: CASRSGSYSYEQYF.

The chain has TRBV5-1 and TRBJ1-5; D uncertain. Germline lookup yields CDR1 SGHRS and CDR2 YFSETQ. The V and J ends lost 0 bases and 6 bases respectively, with 10 bases between them. This CDR3 is built from 14 residues. The CDR3 sequence: CASSLGGGIQPQHF. CDR3 sequence (DNA): TGCGCCAGCAGCTTGGGAGGTGGTATTCAGCCCCAGCATTTT.

This clone was detected once. The chain has TRBV19 and TRBJ1-2, with unresolved D. V was trimmed by 7 bases and J by 7 bases, leaving 13 bases between them. The germline gives CDR1 LNHDA, CDR2 SQIVND (reference sequence). The CDR3 covers 12 residues. CDR3 sequence: CASTDPGSGYTF. In DNA form, the CDR3 reads TGTGCCAGTACCGACCCGGGAAGTGGCTACACCTTC. The whole variable domain, filled in from reference TRBV19 and TRBJ1-2, reads DGGITQSPKYLFRKEGQNVTLSCEQNLNHDAMYWYRQDPGQGLRLIYYSQIVNDFQKGDIAEGYSVSREKKESFPLTVTSAQKNPTAFYLCASTDPGSGYTFGSGTRLTVV.